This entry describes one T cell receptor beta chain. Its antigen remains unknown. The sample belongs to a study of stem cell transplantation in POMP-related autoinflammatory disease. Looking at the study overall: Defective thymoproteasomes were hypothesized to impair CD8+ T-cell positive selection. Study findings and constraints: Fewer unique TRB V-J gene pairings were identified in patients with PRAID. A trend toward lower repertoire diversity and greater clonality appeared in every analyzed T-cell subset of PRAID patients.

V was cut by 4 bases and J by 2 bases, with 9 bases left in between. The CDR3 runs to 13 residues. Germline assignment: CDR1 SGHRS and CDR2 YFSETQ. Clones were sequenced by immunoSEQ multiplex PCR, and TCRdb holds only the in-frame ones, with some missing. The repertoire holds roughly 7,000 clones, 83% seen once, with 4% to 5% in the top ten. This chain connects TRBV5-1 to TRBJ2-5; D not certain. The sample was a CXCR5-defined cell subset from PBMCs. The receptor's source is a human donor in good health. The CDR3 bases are TGCGCCAGCAGCCTCACCTGGCAAGAGACCCAGTACTTC. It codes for CASSLTWQETQYF.